The 15 T cell receptor beta chains below were found in one sample sequenced in a study of blood T cell repertoires in COVID-19. The table came from immunoSEQ multiplex PCR; TCRdb's copy has only in-frame clones and leaves some out. The table lists hundreds of thousands of clones, around 84% of them singletons. The sequenced sample was peripheral blood. The receptor set was obtained from a woman of 80 years or more with active or convalescent COVID-19.

This chain joins TRBV19 and TRBJ2-3; perhaps TRBD1 as D (5 bases). In germline, CDR1 is LNHDA, CDR2 SQIVND (reference sequence). There are 13 residues in the CDR3. The V and J ends lost 5 bases and 7 bases respectively, with 13 bases between them. CDR3 loop: CASSGMTENTQYF. DNA of the CDR3: TGTGCCAGTAGTGGTATGACAGAAAATACGCAGTATTTT.

J is TRBJ2-3 and V is TRBV10-3, with D perhaps TRBD2 (6 bases). CDR1 and CDR2 (germline): ENHRY, SYGVKD. This CDR3 comprises 16 residues. V lost 7 bases to trimming and J lost 0 bases, with 17 bases between them. This CDR3 reads CAIKQGGTASTDTQYF. CDR3 coding DNA: TGTGCCATCAAGCAGGGAGGAACGGCTAGCACAGATACGCAGTATTTT.

Details on this clone: Sequence at one end of the junction differs from germline and may be a read error. CDR3 nucleotide sequence: TGTGCCAGCAGCCGGGACAGAGGTTACAGTGAGCAGTTCTTC. Translated: CASSRDRGYSEQFF. This chain uses TRBV11-2 with TRBJ2-1; 7 bases align to TRBD1. The CDR3 contains 14 residues. Germline CDR1 and CDR2: SGHAT and FQNNGV.

The rearrangement joins TRBV28 to TRBJ2-3, with unresolved D. V lost 1 base, J lost 2 bases, and 10 bases lay in between. Germline V lookup: CDR1 MDHEN, CDR2 SYDVKM. This CDR3 region has 15 residues. The chain's CDR3 is CASSLSVRNTDTQYF. DNA of the CDR3: TGTGCCAGCAGTTTATCGGTGAGGAACACAGATACGCAGTATTTT. The whole variable domain, remainder taken from reference TRBV28 and TRBJ2-3, is DVKVTQSSRYLVKRTGEKVFLECVQDMDHENMFWYRQDPGLGLRLIYFSYDVKMKEKGDIPEGYSVSREKKERFSLILESASTNQTSMYLCASSLSVRNTDTQYFGPGTRLTVL.

The chain is built from TRBV6-5 and TRBJ2-5; TRBD2 is a possible D gene (7 bases). CDR1 and CDR2 (germline): MNHEY, SVGAGI. The CDR3 loop spans 14 amino acids. V lost 6 bases and J 6 bases, leaving 17 bases between the germline ends. In nucleotides, the CDR3 is TGTGCCAGCAGGGGAGGGGGGGGCTTAAAGACCCAGTACTTC. Encoded protein: CASRGGGGLKTQYF.

This clone has more than one count but fewer than ten. The chain combines TRBV18 with TRBJ2-6; TRBD1 matches 7 bases. Germline loops: CDR1 KGHSH, CDR2 LQKENI. Unmatched junction bases numbered 5, after V lost 3 bases and J lost 0 bases. The CDR3 is 17 amino acids. CDR3 coding DNA: TGTGCCAGCTCACCCCCGGGACAGAACTCTGGGGCCAACGTCCTGACTTTC. Translated: CASSPPGQNSGANVLTF.

This chain uses TRBV6-2 or TRBV6-3 with TRBJ2-7; D perhaps matches TRBD2 (5 bases). The germline CDR1 and CDR2 sequences are MNHEY and SVGEGT. Trimming stripped 4 bases from V and 2 bases from J, with 15 bases between. This CDR3 comprises 15 residues. CDR3 residues: CASSSTGSGTYEQYF. The CDR3 DNA follows: TGTGCCAGCAGTTCCACGGGATCCGGTACCTACGAGCAGTACTTC.

Regarding this clone: The same CDR3 arises from other DNA sequences in this sample as well. The chain links TRBV9 to TRBJ2-3; 7 bases agree with TRBD1. V trimming: 4 bases; J trimming: 2 bases; junction bases outside the gene matches: 7. The length of the CDR3 is 15 residues. CDR1 and CDR2 from the germline V gene are SGDLS and YYNGEE. CDR3: CASSPAGTDTDTQYF. As DNA, the CDR3 is TGTGCCAGCAGCCCCGCCGGGACAGACACAGATACGCAGTATTTT.

The J gene is TRBJ2-7, the V gene TRBV30; 9 bases align to TRBD1. The germline gives CDR1 GTSNPN, CDR2 SVGIG (reference sequence). The V gene end was trimmed by 4 bases and the J gene end by 3 bases; junction bases not matched to a gene: 13. The CDR3 spans 16 residues. This chain's CDR3 is CAWTLPGQGKLYEQYF. The CDR3 nucleotides read TGTGCCTGGACTCTACCGGGACAGGGAAAGCTCTACGAGCAGTACTTC.

The chain uses TRBV9 and TRBJ2-3; D possibly corresponds to TRBD2 (5 bases). V shed 3 bases and J shed 1 base, with 9 bases lying between them. The CDR3 has 14 amino acids. Germline CDR1 reads SGDLS; CDR2 reads YYNGEE. In nucleotides, the CDR3 is TGTGCCAGCAGCGGCCATAGCGGCACAGATACGCAGTATTTT. Translated: CASSGHSGTDTQYF.

This clone has a single count. This chain uses TRBV5-1 with TRBJ1-1; tentatively, D is TRBD1 (6 bases). The CDR3 is made up of 14 amino acids. The V gene lost 5 bases and the J gene lost 5 bases, with 16 bases spanning the gap. Looked up from germline, CDR1 is SGHRS and CDR2 is YFSETQ. CDR3 in DNA: TGCGCCAGCAGGAGGACCGGGGGGCCAACTGAAGCTTTCTTT. Encoded protein: CASRRTGGPTEAFF.

This clone was seen a handful of times. The chain combines TRBV2 with TRBJ2-7; D is possibly TRBD2 (5 bases). The germline V gene encodes CDR1 SNHLY and CDR2 FYNNEI. CDR3 length: 13 residues. Trimming shortened V by 4 bases and J by 6 bases, and 13 bases separated the two germline ends. In DNA, the CDR3 is TGTGCCAGCAGTGGCCCGCTTGGGAGCGAGCAGTACTTC. Translated: CASSGPLGSEQYF. The full variable domain, rest sourced from reference TRBV2 and TRBJ2-7, is EPEVTQTPSHQVTQMGQEVILRCVPISNHLYFYWYRQILGQKVEFLVSFYNNEISEKSEIFDDQFSVERPDGSNFTLKIRSTKLEDSAMYFCASSGPLGSEQYFGPGTRLTVT.

The gene calls are TRBV19 and TRBJ2-5, with D possibly being TRBD1 (6 bases). The CDR3 is 13 amino acids. The V gene lost 5 bases and the J gene lost 8 bases, with 15 bases spanning the gap. The germline gives CDR1 LNHDA, CDR2 SQIVND (reference sequence). CDR3 coding DNA: TGTGCCAGTAGTTCTCAAAACAGGGCAACCCAGTACTTC. Its protein product is CASSSQNRATQYF.

This clone was recorded once. This sequence joins TRBV4-1 and TRBJ2-1; 8 bases are a match to TRBD2. The ends lost 0 bases at V and 7 bases at J; junction bases unmatched: 8. This CDR3 region has 16 residues. Germline V gene data show CDR1 as MGHRA and CDR2 as YSYEKL. CDR3 loop: CASSQDFAERENEQFF. DNA for the CDR3: TGCGCCAGCAGCCAAGATTTTGCGGAGCGGGAGAATGAGCAGTTCTTC.

There are a few counts of this clone. Germline and junction disagree at one end, which may indicate a read error. The rearrangement joins TRBV7-7 to TRBJ2-3, with 9 bases identical to TRBD1. Germline V gene data show CDR1 as SSHAT and CDR2 as FNYEAQ (reference sequence). The CDR3 length is 15 residues. The CDR3 DNA follows: TGTGCTAGCAGCCCAGGGACAGGGAGCACAGATACGCAGTATTTT. It is translated as CASSPGTGSTDTQYF.